This TCR beta chain was profiled in a study of cytomegalovirus exposure and HLA in healthy donors. The donors formed part of the approximately 130-subject validation cohort, distinct from the roughly 670-subject first cohort. A note on this clone: The antigen is unknown.

Study-wide results and limits: Subsequent analysis revealed that first-cohort TCR clusters tended to co-occur in the approximately 120 validation repertoires. Reported performance of the classifier showed diagnosis of cytomegalovirus status with high specificity and sensitivity. The authors enumerated under 200 TCR beta chains as linked to cytomegalovirus.

Here immunoSEQ multiplex PCR was the method, and the copy in TCRdb shows in-frame clones only, minus some. The table records about 350,000 clones, around 90% of them present only once. The sequencing sample was made of PBMCs. The source is a woman between 25 and 40 years old in good health and CMV-seropositive.

The CDR3 DNA reads TGTGCCAGCTTTGGCGGGGGGGCCGTTACGCAGTATTTT. As protein: CASFGGGAVTQYF. The rearrangement joins TRBV2 to TRBJ2-3, with TRBD2 matching over 9 bases. J gave up 8 bases and V 8 bases, and 8 bases lay outside the gene matches. This CDR3 contains 13 residues. Germline V CDR1 and CDR2: SNHLY, FYNNEI.